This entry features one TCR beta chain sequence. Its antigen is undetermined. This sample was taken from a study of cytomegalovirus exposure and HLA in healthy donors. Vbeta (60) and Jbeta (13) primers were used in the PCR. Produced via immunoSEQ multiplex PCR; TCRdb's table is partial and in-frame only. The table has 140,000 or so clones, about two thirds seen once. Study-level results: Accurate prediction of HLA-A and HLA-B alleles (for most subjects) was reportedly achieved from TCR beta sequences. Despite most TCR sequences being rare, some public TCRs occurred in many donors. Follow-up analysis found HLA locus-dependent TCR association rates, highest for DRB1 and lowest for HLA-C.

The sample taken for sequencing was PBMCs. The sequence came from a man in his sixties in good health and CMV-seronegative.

The chain's CDR3 is CASSQRQGPNYGYTF. CDR3 nucleotide sequence: TGTGCCAGCAGTCAGAGACAGGGTCCTAACTATGGCTACACCTTC. The chain joins TRBV6-5 to TRBJ1-2; 7 bases fit TRBD1. The CDR3 loop spans 15 amino acids. Germline lookup yields CDR1 MNHEY and CDR2 SVGAGI. The V segment lost 5 bases and the J segment 0 bases; nucleotides outside the gene matches: 6.